This TCR beta chain appears in the sequencing data of a study of vaccination effects on CD4 cells after COVID-19. Study at large: A median of 72 days separated the second dose and sampling.

Cells that had been cultured for roughly 9 days were the source of isolated CD4+ T cells. The participants, recipients of two vaccine doses, got either BNT162b2 or mRNA-1273. The healthy vaccine recipients, who had no prior SARS-CoV-2 infection, showed negative nucleocapsid antibodies. Findings and caveats of the study: Pronounced clonal contraction occurred in clones induced by infection and by vaccine late after vaccination.

Trimming removed 2 bases from V and 4 bases from J; junction bases left unmatched: 6. This CDR3 is 16 amino acids long. Germline CDR1 and CDR2: SGHNT and YYREEE (reference sequence). Concerning this clone itself: Its antigen is still unknown.

Sequencing used immunoSEQ multiplex PCR; TCRdb keeps in-frame clones, though not all of them. The sample shows fewer than 55,000 clones, less than 85% of them seen only once. This receptor was obtained from a human donor who received a COVID-19 vaccine. The source material was CD4+ T cells from PBMCs cultured without peptide, sampled after COVID-19 vaccination. The gene calls are TRBV5-4 and TRBJ2-1, with 10 bases that match TRBD2. DNA of the CDR3: TGTGCCAGCAGCTTCCTAGCGGGGGCCCTTTACAATGAGCAGTTCTTC. Its protein is CASSFLAGALYNEQFF. Looking up the rest from reference TRBV5-4 and TRBJ2-1 gives the full variable domain: ETGVTQSPTHLIKTRGQQVTLRCSSQSGHNTVSWYQQALGQGPQFIFQYYREEENGRGNFPPRFSGLQFPNYSSELNVNALELDDSALYLCASSFLAGALYNEQFFGPGTRLTVL.